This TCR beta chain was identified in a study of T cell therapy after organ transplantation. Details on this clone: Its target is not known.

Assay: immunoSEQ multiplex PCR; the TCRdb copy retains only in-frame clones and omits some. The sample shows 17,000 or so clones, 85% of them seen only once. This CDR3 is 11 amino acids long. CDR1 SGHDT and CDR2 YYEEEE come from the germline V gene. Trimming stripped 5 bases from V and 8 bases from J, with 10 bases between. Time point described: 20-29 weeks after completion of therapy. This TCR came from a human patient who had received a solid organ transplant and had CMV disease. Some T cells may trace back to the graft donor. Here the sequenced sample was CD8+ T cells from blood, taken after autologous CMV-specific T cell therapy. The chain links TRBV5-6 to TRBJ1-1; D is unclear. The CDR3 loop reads CASSMIGEAFF. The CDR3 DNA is TGTGCCAGCAGTATGATAGGCGAAGCTTTCTTT.